The 18 T cell receptor beta chains reported below all come from one sample, sequenced in a study of blood T cell repertoires in COVID-19. Using immunoSEQ multiplex PCR, the repertoire was profiled, and TCRdb retains in-frame clones only, with some absent. Of 160,000 or so clones listed, approximately 81% are singletons. The specimen sequenced was PBMCs or T cells enriched from blood (not recorded which). The receptors were gathered from a woman in her thirties or forties with acute COVID-19.

This chain joins TRBV9 and TRBJ2-5, with 8 bases lining up with TRBD2. CDR1 is SGDLS and CDR2 is YYNGEE in the germline V gene. With V trimmed by 0 bases and J by 4 bases, 5 bases remained unmatched. The CDR3 is 15 residues long. The CDR3 nucleotides read TGTGCCAGCAGCGTAGAGGCGGGAGGAGGAGAGACCCAGTACTTC. This codes for CASSVEAGGGETQYF.

This chain joins TRBV18 and TRBJ2-7; 7 nucleotides align to TRBD2. Trimming cost V 2 bases and J 6 bases; bases outside gene matches: 4. Germline lookup yields CDR1 KGHSH and CDR2 LQKENI. This CDR3 spans 13 amino acids. The CDR3 DNA reads TGTGCCAGCTCACCAAACCCGGGGGGCGAGCAGTACTTC. This translates into CASSPNPGGEQYF. Supplemented by reference TRBV18 and TRBJ2-7, the full variable domain reads NAGVMQNPRHLVRRRGQEARLRCSPMKGHSHVYWYRQLPEEGLKFMVYLQKENIIDESGMPKERFSAEFPKEGPSILRIQQVVRGDSAAYFCASSPNPGGEQYFGPGTRLTVT.

The J gene is TRBJ1-4, the V gene TRBV6-5; D gene ambiguous. Deletions cut 2 bases from V and 7 bases from J, with 17 bases between. The germline CDR1 and CDR2 sequences are MNHEY and SVGAGI. This CDR3 contains 16 residues. CDR3 amino acids: CASSYVAGRRGEKLFF. CDR3 DNA sequence: TGTGCCAGCAGTTACGTGGCTGGGCGCCGGGGTGAAAAACTGTTTTTT.

This rearrangement joins TRBV12-5 to TRBJ1-1; D may be TRBD1 (5 bases). In germline, CDR1 is LGHNT, CDR2 FRNRAP. Trimming cost V 6 bases and J 6 bases, with 11 bases left between them. The CDR3 is 12 amino acids. This CDR3 is CASGQGTSEAFF. CDR3 DNA sequence: TGTGCTAGTGGCCAAGGGACTTCTGAAGCTTTCTTT.

V gene TRBV3-1 (or the pseudogene TRBV3-2) combines with J gene TRBJ2-4; 8 nucleotides line up with TRBD1. Trimming took 3 bases from V and 1 from J; bases not matched to a gene: 2. CDR1 and CDR2 (germline): LGHDT, YNNKEL (reference sequence). The CDR3 length is 15 residues. The CDR3 nucleotides read TGTGCCAGCAGCCAGGACAGGGCTGCCAAAAACATTCAGTACTTC. Translating it yields CASSQDRAAKNIQYF.

This clone was seen a single time. CDR3 DNA: TGTGCCAGCAGCCAAGGGACAGGGGGGATCGCCTCGGATGGCTACACCTTC. Its translation is CASSQGTGGIASDGYTF. The rearrangement links TRBV3-1 (or the pseudogene TRBV3-2) to TRBJ1-2; TRBD1 agrees at 10 bases. Trimming removed 1 base from V and 6 bases from J; junction bases left unmatched: 11. The CDR3 contains 17 residues. Looked up from germline, CDR1 is LGHDT and CDR2 is YNNKEL (reference sequence).

The rearrangement uses TRBV18 and TRBJ2-2, with D maybe TRBD1 (5 bases). The CDR3 spans 14 residues. The V gene lost 2 bases and the J gene lost 7 bases, with 11 bases spanning the gap. In germline, CDR1 is KGHSH, CDR2 LQKENI. CDR3 loop: CASSPTQGIGELFF. DNA for the CDR3: TGTGCCAGCTCACCAACCCAGGGAATCGGGGAGCTGTTTTTT.

The chain is built from TRBV7-9 and TRBJ1-1, with unresolved D. Trimming left V 2 bases short and J 0 bases short, with 13 bases between. The CDR3 length is 16 residues. Germline V gene lookup returns CDR1 SEHNR and CDR2 FQNEAQ (reference sequence). The CDR3 reads CASSLNSGGLNTEAFF. The CDR3 bases are TGTGCCAGCAGCTTAAACAGTGGTGGTTTGAACACTGAAGCTTTCTTT.

V is TRBV10-1 and J is TRBJ2-5, with a tentative D call TRBD1 (8 bases). V was trimmed by 5 bases and J by 9 bases, leaving 19 bases between them. CDR3 length: 14 residues. Germline CDR1 WNHNN, CDR2 SYGVQD (reference sequence). For the CDR3, the DNA is TGCGCCAGCAGTTCCGGGACTACGACAGGGGCCCAGTACTTC. Amino acid sequence: CASSSGTTTGAQYF.

This clone was detected a few times. J is TRBJ2-7 and V is TRBV6-5, with a possible D match to TRBD1 (5 bases). CDR1 and CDR2 from the germline V gene are MNHEY and SVGAGI. V was clipped by 2 bases and J by 2 bases, with 7 bases between them. The CDR3 is 13 amino acids. CDR3 loop: CASSYPGTYEQYF. CDR3 DNA sequence: TGTGCCAGCAGTTACCCAGGGACCTACGAGCAGTACTTC.

The sample holds one count of this clone. The chain carries TRBV11-2 and TRBJ1-4; D uncertain. The CDR3 runs to 13 residues. V dropped 1 base and J dropped 5 bases, with 5 bases sitting between them. CDR1 is SGHAT, CDR2 FQNNGV, per germline. The CDR3 here is CASSLAQNEKLFF. CDR3 bases: TGTGCCAGCAGCTTAGCTCAGAATGAAAAACTGTTTTTT.

The rearrangement links TRBV30 to TRBJ1-2, with D perhaps TRBD1 (5 bases). With 4 bases removed from V and 8 bases from J, the gap between germline ends came to 14 bases. The CDR3 consists of 12 residues. Germline V gene sequence: CDR1 GTSNPN, CDR2 SVGIG (reference sequence). The CDR3 sequence is CAWNQGVEGYTF. The CDR3 DNA reads as TGTGCCTGGAATCAGGGCGTGGAAGGCTACACCTTC.

V and J are TRBV19 and TRBJ2-1; 11 bases align to TRBD1. This CDR3 region has 16 residues. Germline CDR1 LNHDA, CDR2 SQIVND (reference sequence). V lost 5 bases to trimming and J lost 9 bases; unmatched junction nucleotides: 12. CDR3 sequence reads: CASSLNRDRGFLEQFF. The DNA of the CDR3 is TGTGCCAGTAGTTTAAACCGGGACAGGGGGTTCCTTGAGCAGTTCTTC.

This clone was found once. The rearrangement joins TRBV3-1 (or the pseudogene TRBV3-2) to TRBJ1-2; D ambiguous. Trimming took off 2 bases at V and 2 bases at J, with 3 bases between the two ends. CDR1 and CDR2 (germline): LGHDT, YNNKEL (reference sequence). The CDR3 contains 12 residues. The CDR3 region has the DNA TGTGCCAGCAGCCAACTGAACTATGGCTACACCTTC. Translated: CASSQLNYGYTF.

In the case of this clone: Additional DNA sequences in this sample encode the identical CDR3. This sequence joins TRBV5-1 and TRBJ1-2; 7 bases align to TRBD1. After removal of 4 bases from V and 6 bases from J, the junction contained 3 bases not matched to a gene. The CDR3 extends over 12 amino acids. The germline CDR1 and CDR2 sequences are SGHRS and YFSETQ. CDR3 nucleotides: TGCGCCAGCAGCCCCAGGGGGGATGGCTACACCTTC. Its translation is CASSPRGDGYTF.

This clone was detected a few times. The chain carries TRBV7-9 and TRBJ2-5, with D possibly being TRBD2 (6 bases). The germline V gene has CDR1 SEHNR and CDR2 FQNEAQ (reference sequence). This CDR3 contains 15 residues. Trimming took 5 bases from V and 4 from J, leaving 17 bases between them. In DNA form, the CDR3 reads TGTGCCAGCAGCCACCCGGCGGGGTTGCGAGAGACCCAGTACTTC. Protein: CASSHPAGLRETQYF.

Regarding this clone: Within the sample, other DNA sequences also encode this same CDR3. This chain joins TRBV6-4 and TRBJ2-1; perhaps TRBD2 as D (6 bases). V was shortened by 8 bases and J by 4 bases, with 18 bases between the two germline ends. Germline V gives CDR1 MRHNA, CDR2 SNTAGT. This CDR3 contains 15 residues. Written as DNA, the CDR3 is TGTGCCAGCTCGGAAGGAGGGGAGCCTTACAATGAGCAGTTCTTC. This gives the protein CASSEGGEPYNEQFF.

V gene TRBV27 combines with J gene TRBJ1-1; 8 bases map to TRBD1. The V segment lost 5 bases and the J segment 7 bases; nucleotides outside the gene matches: 3. The germline V gene has CDR1 MNHEY and CDR2 SMNVEV (reference sequence). The CDR3 has 12 amino acids. The CDR3 nucleotides read TGTGCCAGCAGTCCAGACAGGGGTGAAGCTTTCTTT. Protein sequence: CASSPDRGEAFF.